Presented here are 16 T cell receptor beta chains from one specimen sequenced in a study of spatial heterogeneity in lung cancer. Time point defined: sample taken at primary tumor resection. Extraction of whole RNA from tumor, nontumor lung or frozen PBMC preceded unsorted sequencing. TCRdb re-called the 5' RACE reads through MiXCR, storing one row per CDR3 protein. This sample has 7,000 or so distinct CDR3 sequences, with 4.5% to 7% found just once. The specimen was normal lung tissue next to the tumor, collected at surgery. All receptors derive from a female donor with early-stage non-small cell lung cancer.

Points on this clonotype: Since the library was made to target alpha chains, this beta chain is a stray read and its abundance is not meaningful. The chain employs TRBV29-1 and TRBJ2-2; TRBD2 aligns across 7 bases. V lost 3 bases, J lost 4 bases, and 2 bases stayed unmatched. CDR1 SQVTM and CDR2 ANQGSEA come from the germline V gene. The CDR3 has 13 residues. The CDR3 sequence: CSVDAGVTGELFF. DNA of the CDR3: TGCAGCGTTGACGCGGGAGTCACCGGGGAGCTGTTTTTT.

This clonotype was seen many times. Since it is a stray read in a library aimed at alpha chains, this beta chain has a size that is not meaningful. This chain joins TRBV9 and TRBJ2-1; TRBD2 matches 11 bases. CDR3 length equals 13 residues. V lost 7 bases, J lost 6 bases, and 3 bases stayed unmatched. The germline CDR1 and CDR2 sequences are SGDLS and YYNGEE. As DNA, the CDR3 is TGTGCCAGCGGGACTAGCGGAGTCAATGAGCAGTTCTTC. Translated: CASGTSGVNEQFF.

This clonotype is medium-sized by share. Within a library made for alpha chains, this beta chain is off target, and its count is uninformative. CDR3 amino acids: CASSQDHPWTHGNEQYF. DNA for the CDR3: TGTGCCAGCAGCCAAGATCACCCTTGGACGCATGGCAACGAGCAGTACTTC. This chain connects TRBV3-1 to TRBJ2-7; D remains unclear. Trimming removed 0 bases from V and 5 bases from J, with 20 bases in between. Looked up from germline, CDR1 is LGHDT and CDR2 is YNNKEL (reference sequence). The CDR3 consists of 17 residues.

This clonotype was found many times. Since the library was made to target alpha chains, this beta chain is a stray read and its abundance is not meaningful. The chain uses TRBV27 and TRBJ2-2, with D maybe TRBD1 (6 bases). Germline CDR1 is MNHEY and CDR2 is SMNVEV (reference sequence). V gave up 3 bases and J gave up 6 bases, with 17 bases separating them. CDR3 length: 16 residues. The DNA of the CDR3 is TGTGCCAGCAGTTTCGAGGGGGTTTGGGGCGCCGGGGAGCTGTTTTTT. Its protein is CASSFEGVWGAGELFF.

A word on this clonotype: The library was built for alpha chains, so this beta chain is an off-target read and its size means little. This sequence joins TRBV6-5 and TRBJ2-6; TRBD1 matches 9 bases. The CDR3 is 19 amino acids. J gave up 2 bases and V 0 bases, and 8 bases lay outside the gene matches. Germline CDR1 is MNHEY and CDR2 is SVGAGI. The CDR3 region has the DNA TGTGCCAGCAGTTACTCGATAGGGACAGGGTTTCCTGGGGCCAACGTCCTGACTTTC. This codes for CASSYSIGTGFPGANVLTF.

This clonotype has ten or more counts. Found in a library prepared for alpha chains, this beta chain is an off-target read, and its abundance has little meaning. V gene TRBV29-1 combines with J gene TRBJ2-7; 12 bases are shared with TRBD2. The length of the CDR3 is 17 residues. From germline, CDR1 is SQVTM and CDR2 ANQGSEA. V lost 4 bases, J lost 4 bases, and 14 bases stayed unmatched. CDR3 sequence (DNA): TGCAGCGTTGGCAGGGACAGCGGACTAGCGGGAAGGTACGAGCAGTACTTC. It encodes CSVGRDSGLAGRYEQYF.

On this clonotype itself: This beta chain turned up in a library designed for alpha chains; as an off-target read, its abundance says little. This rearrangement joins TRBV7-8 to TRBJ2-5; D remains ambiguous. V lost 3 bases and J 5 bases, leaving 13 bases between the germline ends. The germline V gene encodes CDR1 SGHVS and CDR2 FQNEAQ. The CDR3 runs 14 residues. The DNA of the CDR3 is TGTGCCAGCAGCTTCGCCCCCAAGTTCGAGACCCAGTACTTC. It translates to CASSFAPKFETQYF.

Within the sample, this clonotype is medium-sized (0.01 to 0.1%). This beta chain slipped into a library made for alpha chains as a stray read, so its size is not meaningful. The chain is built from TRBV27 and TRBJ1-1; 7 bases line up with TRBD1. In germline, CDR1 is MNHEY, CDR2 SMNVEV (reference sequence). V was pared by 7 bases and J by 1 base, with 6 bases of the junction left unmatched. The length of the CDR3 is 14 residues. CDR3 nucleotide sequence: TGTGCCAGCAATCGACAGGGCCCGAACACTGAAGCTTTCTTT. Translation: CASNRQGPNTEAFF.

The sample holds many counts of this clonotype. Being off target in a library aimed at alpha chains, this beta chain has a size of little meaning. The CDR3 region is CASRLTGGTNEKLFF. For the CDR3, the DNA is TGCGCCAGCAGACTTACAGGGGGCACTAATGAAAAACTGTTTTTT. The genes are TRBV4-1 and TRBJ1-4; 9 bases match TRBD1. The germline gives CDR1 MGHRA, CDR2 YSYEKL. Germline trimming cut 6 bases from V and 2 bases from J; bases unmatched to any gene: 4. CDR3 length equals 15 residues.

This clonotype has a count of ten or more. For a library built for alpha chains, this beta chain is a stray read; little rests on its size. The chain links TRBV5-4 to TRBJ2-7; no reliable D call. The CDR3 covers 14 residues. V lost 2 bases and J lost 5, with 14 bases in between. The V gene's germline CDR1 is SGHNT and CDR2 YYREEE (reference sequence). CDR3 in amino acids: CASSLQPDGDEQYF. CDR3 in DNA: TGTGCCAGCAGCTTACAGCCCGACGGCGACGAGCAGTACTTC.

Many counts were recorded for this clonotype. Found in a library prepared for alpha chains, this beta chain is an off-target read, and its abundance has little meaning. CDR3 sequence: CATIGQGEGDEQFF. The CDR3 nucleotides read TGTGCCACGATAGGACAGGGTGAGGGGGATGAGCAGTTCTTC. This rearrangement joins TRBV10-3 to TRBJ2-1; TRBD1 agrees at 8 bases. The junction had 13 bases not matched to a gene; V was cut back by 10 bases and J by 8 bases. Per germline, CDR1 ENHRY and CDR2 SYGVKD. This CDR3 region has 14 residues.

This clonotype was seen many times. This beta chain is a stray read from a library made for alpha chains; its abundance is not meaningful. CDR3 nucleotide sequence: TGTGCCAGTAGGCCTAGCGGGAGGGCCACCTACAATGAGCAGTTCTTC. This codes for CASRPSGRATYNEQFF. V gene TRBV19 combines with J gene TRBJ2-1, with TRBD2 identical over 12 bases. Germline loops: CDR1 LNHDA, CDR2 SQIVND (reference sequence). The CDR3 contains 16 residues. V was pared by 6 bases and J by 2 bases, with 5 bases of the junction left unmatched.

This clonotype was seen at least ten times. The library was built for alpha chains, so this beta chain is an off-target read and its size means little. The gene calls are TRBV19 and TRBJ2-1; 8 nucleotides agree with TRBD2. Germline values: CDR1 LNHDA, CDR2 SQIVND (reference sequence). The CDR3 covers 15 residues. Trimming took 4 bases from V and 3 from J; bases not matched to a gene: 5. The CDR3 sequence: CASSKTSGDYNEQFF. The CDR3 DNA follows: TGTGCCAGTAGTAAAACTAGCGGCGACTACAATGAGCAGTTCTTC.

In its sample, this clonotype is medium-sized. A library made for alpha chains picked up this beta chain off target, so its size means little. V gene TRBV20-1 combines with J gene TRBJ2-2; 14 bases are shared with TRBD2. Germline lookup yields CDR1 DFQATT and CDR2 SNEGSKA (reference sequence). V dropped 6 bases and J dropped 8; count of bases not matched to a gene: 5. The CDR3 totals 14 residues. The CDR3 loop reads CSASRTSGRGELFF. CDR3 bases: TGCAGTGCCAGTAGGACTAGCGGGAGGGGGGAGCTGTTTTTT.

As for this clonotype: The size of this beta chain means little, since it is a stray read in a library made for alpha chains. The chain carries TRBV7-2 and TRBJ2-2; 8 bases match TRBD2. Germline assignment: CDR1 SGHTA and CDR2 FQGNSA. With 7 bases clipped from V and 6 bases from J, the junction kept 10 bases outside the gene matches. CDR3 length equals 15 residues. As DNA, the CDR3 is TGTGCCAGCACCCGGGGACTAGAGTATGCCGGGGAGCTGTTTTTT. Amino acid sequence: CASTRGLEYAGELFF.

With respect to this clonotype: A read error is possible here, since a much larger clone lies one base away. Because the library targeted alpha chains, this beta chain is an off-target read whose size means little. This chain connects TRBV30 to TRBJ1-2, with D hard to call. The CDR3 is 13 residues long. CDR1 and CDR2 (germline): GTSNPN, SVGIG (reference sequence). The CDR3 is CVWSPLEHYGYTF. The CDR3 DNA follows: TGTGTCTGGAGTCCTTTGGAGCACTATGGCTACACCTTC.